This TCR beta chain was sequenced in a study of T-cell reconstitution after alpha-beta-depleted transplantation in children. Overall study findings and caveats: T cells produced anew were the main source of T-cell counts and diversity one year after transplant. After transplant, high TCRbeta diversity at day 60 in some patients arose from surviving recipient T cells and thymic progenitors. As was reported, about two months after transplant, alpha-beta T cells came from several hundred expanded graft clones.

TCRbeta library construction was performed incorporating unique molecular identifiers. TCRdb itself ran the PCR reads through MiXCR, one entry per CDR3 protein. The repertoire has 500,000 to 750,000 distinct CDR3 sequences, 25% to 30% of them found once; the top ten carry just over 35%. CDR1 is MDHEN, CDR2 SYDVKM, per germline. The CDR3 length is 12 residues. V lost 8 bases and J lost 2, with 10 bases in between. On this clonotype itself: The antigen is not known.

This chain joins TRBV28 and TRBJ2-7; maybe TRBD2 (6 bases). The sequence came from a boy in the first two years of life with Wiskott-Aldrich syndrome, due to receive a stem cell transplant. Specimen: PBMCs, collected before TCRalphabeta/CD19-depleted stem cell transplant. Written as DNA, the CDR3 is TGTGCCAGCCAGGCTAGCGCCTACGAGCAGTACTTC. Translating gives CASQASAYEQYF.